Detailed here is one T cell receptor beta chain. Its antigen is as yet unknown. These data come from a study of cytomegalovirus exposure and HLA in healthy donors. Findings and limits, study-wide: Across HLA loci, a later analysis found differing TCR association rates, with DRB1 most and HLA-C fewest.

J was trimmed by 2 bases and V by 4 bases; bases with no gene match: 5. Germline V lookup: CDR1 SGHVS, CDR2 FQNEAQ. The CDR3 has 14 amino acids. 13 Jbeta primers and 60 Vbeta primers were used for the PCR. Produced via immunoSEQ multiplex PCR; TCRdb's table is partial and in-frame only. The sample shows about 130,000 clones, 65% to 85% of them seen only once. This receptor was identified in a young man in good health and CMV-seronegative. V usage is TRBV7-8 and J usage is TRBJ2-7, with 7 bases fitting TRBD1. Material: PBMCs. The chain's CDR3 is CASSSRQGTYEQYF. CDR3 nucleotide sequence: TGTGCCAGCAGCTCCCGACAGGGAACCTACGAGCAGTACTTC.